The source of this T cell receptor beta chain is a study of shared clonotypes between healthy human individuals. Clones were sequenced by immunoSEQ multiplex PCR, and TCRdb holds only the in-frame ones, with some missing. The table records 2 million to 3 million clones, roughly 93% of them present only once. Germline V gene data show CDR1 as MNHEY and CDR2 as SVGAGI. The CDR3 runs to 15 residues. V lost 7 bases, J lost 7 bases, and 9 bases stayed unmatched. The source of this sequence is a young man in good health. Some clones in this sample may be carry-over from other donors' samples. The sequenced material came from naive CD4+ T cells from PBMCs. This sample's subset: CD45RA+ positively selected. The rearrangement joins TRBV6-5 to TRBJ1-6; TRBD1 matches at 8 bases. This CDR3 reads CASKLDRGGNSPLHF. Written as DNA, the CDR3 is TGTGCCAGCAAACTAGACAGGGGCGGCAATTCACCCCTCCACTTT.